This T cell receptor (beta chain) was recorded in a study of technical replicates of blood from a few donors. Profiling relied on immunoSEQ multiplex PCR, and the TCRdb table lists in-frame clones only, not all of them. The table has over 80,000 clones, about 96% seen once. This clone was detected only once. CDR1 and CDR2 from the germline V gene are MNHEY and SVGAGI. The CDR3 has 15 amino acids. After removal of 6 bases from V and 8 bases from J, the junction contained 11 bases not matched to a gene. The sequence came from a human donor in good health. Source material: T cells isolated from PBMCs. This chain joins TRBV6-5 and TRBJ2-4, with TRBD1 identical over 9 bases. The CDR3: CASRTGQGPRYIQYF. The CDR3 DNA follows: TGTGCCAGCAGAACAGGACAGGGGCCAAGGTACATTCAGTACTTC.